This T cell receptor (beta chain) is from a study of T cells in Graves' hyperthyroidism and ophthalmopathy. Broader study findings: The majority of expanded thyroid clonotypes above 0.001 also appeared in blood.

Graves' hyperthyroidism is called stable when ophthalmopathy does not progress within 18 months. Diagnosing involved the use of clinical symptoms, serum thyroxine and TRAb, thyroid ultrasound and orbital computed tomography. Fresh peripheral blood, approximately 9.6 ml, yielded the PBMCs. V was cut by 0 bases and J by 8 bases, with 9 bases left in between. The germline CDR1 and CDR2 sequences are DFQATT and SNEGSKA (reference sequence). The CDR3 loop spans 12 amino acids. For this clonotype: Its cognate antigen is unknown.

Template material for amplifying TCR beta CDR3 regions consisted of RNA transcripts. Researchers ran a first-round RT-PCR on the TCR CDR3 using the HTBI primer set. MiXCR, applied by TCRdb to the multiplex PCR reads, yields one record per CDR3 protein. The sample contains about 710,000 distinct CDR3 sequences, about 15% of which appear only once. The sequence was obtained from a man aged 18 to 29 with Graves' hyperthyroidism. The V gene is TRBV20-1, the J gene TRBJ2-3, with D maybe TRBD2 (5 bases). The sequencing sample was made of blood. CDR3 DNA sequence: TGCAGTGCTAGAGATCCGGGATCTACGCAGTATTTT. Translating gives CSARDPGSTQYF.